A selection of T cell receptor beta chains follows, all from one sample in a study of T-cell reconstitution after alpha-beta-depleted transplantation in children. TCRdb passed the PCR reads through MiXCR, listing each CDR3 protein once. The profile covers a few hundred thousand distinct CDR3 sequences, with roughly a tenth appearing a single time and less than 9% taken by the ten largest. The sample consisted of PBMCs, taken before TCRalphabeta/CD19-depleted stem cell transplant. The receptors derive from a boy younger than two with acute myeloid leukemia, due to receive a stem cell transplant. CDR3s include the opening cysteine and the closing phenylalanine or tryptophan. The order of the fields is J gene, V gene, clone size, CDR3 length, D gene, CDR3 protein, CDR3 DNA. D genes are given only for firm matches. Expanded clones are given a class, and other clones once, few, many or no size at all.

TRBJ2-3 TRBV20-1 few 13 NA CSARDALVDTQYF TGCAGTGCTAGAGACGCTCTAGTAGATACGCAGTATTTT
TRBJ1-4 TRBV5-1 few 14 NA CASSLDTTNEKLFF TGCGCCAGCAGCTTGGACACAACTAATGAAAAACTGTTTTTT
TRBJ1-1 TRBV29-1 NA 16 TRBD1 CSVRQGSLSKSTEAFF TGCAGCGTCCGACAGGGAAGTCTATCTAAGTCTACTGAAGCTTTCTTT
TRBJ2-1 TRBV5-1 many 15 TRBD2 CASSLGSLAGNEQFF TGCGCCAGCAGCTTGGGAAGTCTAGCGGGCAATGAGCAGTTCTTC
TRBJ2-7 TRBV12-3/TRBV12-4 many 13 NA CASSQSQGGEQYF TGTGCCAGCTCCCAGTCACAGGGTGGAGAGCAGTACTTC
TRBJ2-2 TRBV2 many 15 NA CASNTGAYNTGELFF TGTGCCAGCAATACGGGGGCCTATAACACCGGGGAGCTGTTTTTT
TRBJ1-3 TRBV18 NA 15 NA CASSPGHHSGNTIYF TGTGCCAGCTCACCGGGACATCACTCTGGAAACACCATATATTTT
TRBJ1-1 TRBV5-1 many 15 NA CASSLDGGPGTEAFF TGCGCCAGCAGCTTGGATGGAGGGCCGGGCACTGAAGCTTTCTTT
TRBJ2-6 TRBV7-3 NA 16 NA CASSLTSVSGANVLTF TGTGCCAGCAGCTTAACGTCAGTATCCGGGGCCAACGTCCTGACTTTC
TRBJ2-1 TRBV7-2 many 13 NA CASSLSRFNEQFF TGTGCCAGCAGCTTATCCCGATTCAATGAGCAGTTCTTC
TRBJ2-3 TRBV21-1 many 15 NA CASSKADGSTDTQYF TGTGCCAGCAGCAAAGCTGACGGGAGTACAGATACGCAGTATTTT
TRBJ1-2 TRBV6-5 NA 14 NA CASSYPGSNYGYTF TGTGCCAGCAGTTATCCAGGGTCAAACTATGGCTACACCTTC
TRBJ2-2 TRBV7-2 many 12 NA CASSFLSGELFF TGTGCCAGCAGCTTCCTCTCCGGGGAGCTGTTTTTT
TRBJ1-5 TRBV6-2/TRBV6-3 many 14 NA CASSSIPANQPQHF TGTGCCAGCAGCTCCATTCCCGCGAATCAGCCCCAGCATTTT
TRBJ2-1 TRBV3-1 NA 16 TRBD2 CASSQGMLAGVNEQFF TGTGCCAGCAGCCAAGGGATGCTAGCGGGAGTGAATGAGCAGTTCTTC
TRBJ2-7 TRBV27 many 12 NA CASSSNTYEQYF TGTGCCAGCAGTTCCAACACCTACGAGCAGTACTTC
TRBJ2-6 TRBV7-2 many 16 TRBD1 CASSLGTGAGANVLTF TGTGCCAGCAGCTTAGGGACAGGGGCTGGGGCCAACGTCCTGACTTTC
TRBJ2-2 TRBV7-2 many 16 TRBD2 CASSQLAGPNTGELFF TGTGCCAGCAGCCAACTAGCGGGACCGAACACCGGGGAGCTGTTTTTT
TRBJ1-1 TRBV10-3 many 13 NA CAISDGQSTEAFF TGTGCCATCAGCGATGGACAGTCCACTGAAGCTTTCTTT
TRBJ2-5 TRBV7-9 many 14 NA CASSLASGRETQYF TGTGCCAGCAGCTTAGCGTCGGGCAGAGAGACCCAGTACTTC